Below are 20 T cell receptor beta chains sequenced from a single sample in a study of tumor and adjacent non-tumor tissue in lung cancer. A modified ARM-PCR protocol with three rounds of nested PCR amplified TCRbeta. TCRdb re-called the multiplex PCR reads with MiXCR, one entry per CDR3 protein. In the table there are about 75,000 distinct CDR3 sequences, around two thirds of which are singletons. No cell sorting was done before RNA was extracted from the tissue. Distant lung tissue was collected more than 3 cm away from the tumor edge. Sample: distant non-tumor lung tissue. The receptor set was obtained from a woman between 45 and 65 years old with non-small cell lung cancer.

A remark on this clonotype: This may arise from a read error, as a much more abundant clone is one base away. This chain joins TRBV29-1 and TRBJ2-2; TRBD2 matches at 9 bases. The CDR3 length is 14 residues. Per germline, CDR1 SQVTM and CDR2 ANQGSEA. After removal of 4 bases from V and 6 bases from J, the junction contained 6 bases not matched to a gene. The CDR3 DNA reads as TGCAGCGTTGGGACCCAGCGGGGGGCCGGGGAGCTGTTTTTT. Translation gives CSVGTQRGAGELFF.

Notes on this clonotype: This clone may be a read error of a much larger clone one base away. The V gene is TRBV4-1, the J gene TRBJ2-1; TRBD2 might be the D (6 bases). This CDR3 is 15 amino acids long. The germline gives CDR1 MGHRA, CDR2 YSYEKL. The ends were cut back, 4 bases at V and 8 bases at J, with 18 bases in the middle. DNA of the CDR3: TGCGCCAGCAGCCTTACGCATGGCGGGGCCGATGAGCAGTTCTTC. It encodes CASSLTHGGADEQFF.

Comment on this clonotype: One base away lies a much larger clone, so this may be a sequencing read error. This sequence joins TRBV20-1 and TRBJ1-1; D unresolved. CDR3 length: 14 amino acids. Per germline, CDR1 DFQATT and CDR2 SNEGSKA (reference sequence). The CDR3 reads CSARDMAGYTEAVF. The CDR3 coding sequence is TGCAGTGCTAGAGATATGGCGGGATACACTGAAGCTGTCTTT.

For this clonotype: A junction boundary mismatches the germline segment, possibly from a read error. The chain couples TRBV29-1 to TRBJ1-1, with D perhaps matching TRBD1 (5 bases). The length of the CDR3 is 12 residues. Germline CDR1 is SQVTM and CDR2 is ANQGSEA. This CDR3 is CSVEWQGIEAFF. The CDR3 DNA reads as TGCAGCGTTGAATGGCAGGGCATTGAAGCCTTCTTT. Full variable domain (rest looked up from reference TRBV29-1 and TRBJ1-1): SAVISQKPSRDICQRGTSLTIQCQVDSQVTMMFWYRQQPGQSLTLIATANQGSEATYESGFVIDKFPISRPNLTFSTLTVSNMSPEDSSIYLCSVEWQGIEAFFGQGTRLTVV.

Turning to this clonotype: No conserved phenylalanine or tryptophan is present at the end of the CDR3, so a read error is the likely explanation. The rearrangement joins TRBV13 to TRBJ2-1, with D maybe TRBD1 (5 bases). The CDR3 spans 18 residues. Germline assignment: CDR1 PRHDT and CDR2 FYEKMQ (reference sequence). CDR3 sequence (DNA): TGTGACAGCAGCCCAGAGCCCCAGACAGTATCGGGTTACAATGAGCAGTTCCTC. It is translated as CDSSPEPQTVSGYNEQFL.

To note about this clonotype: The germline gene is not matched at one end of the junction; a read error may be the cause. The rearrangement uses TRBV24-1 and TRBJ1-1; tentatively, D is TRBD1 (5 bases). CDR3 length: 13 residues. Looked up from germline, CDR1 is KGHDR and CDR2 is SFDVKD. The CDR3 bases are TGTACCACCAGTGATGGGGGGAACCCTGGAGCTTTCTTT. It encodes CTTSDGGNPGAFF.

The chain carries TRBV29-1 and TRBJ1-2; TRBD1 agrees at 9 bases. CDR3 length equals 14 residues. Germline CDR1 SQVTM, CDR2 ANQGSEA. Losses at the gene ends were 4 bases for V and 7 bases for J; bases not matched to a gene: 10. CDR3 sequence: CSVGRQGGMGGYTF. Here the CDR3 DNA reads TGCAGCGTTGGAAGACAGGGGGGAATGGGTGGCTACACCTTC.

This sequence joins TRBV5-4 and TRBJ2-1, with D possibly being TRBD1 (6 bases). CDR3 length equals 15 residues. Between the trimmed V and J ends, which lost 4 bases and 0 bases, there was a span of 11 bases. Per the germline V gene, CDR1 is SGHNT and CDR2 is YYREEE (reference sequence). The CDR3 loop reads CASSLDRCSYNEQFF. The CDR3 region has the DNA TGTGCCAGCAGCCTAGACAGGTGCTCCTACAATGAGCAGTTCTTC. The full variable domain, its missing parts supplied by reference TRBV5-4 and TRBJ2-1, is ETGVTQSPTHLIKTRGQQVTLRCSSQSGHNTVSWYQQALGQGPQFIFQYYREEENGRGNFPPRFSGLQFPNYSSELNVNALELDDSALYLCASSLDRCSYNEQFFGPGTRLTVL.

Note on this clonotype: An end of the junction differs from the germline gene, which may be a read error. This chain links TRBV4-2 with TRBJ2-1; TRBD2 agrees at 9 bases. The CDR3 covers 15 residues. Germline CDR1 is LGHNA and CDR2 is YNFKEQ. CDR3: CASSDAGGPGDEQSF. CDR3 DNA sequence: TGTGCCAGTAGCGACGCGGGAGGGCCGGGCGATGAGCAGTCCTTC.

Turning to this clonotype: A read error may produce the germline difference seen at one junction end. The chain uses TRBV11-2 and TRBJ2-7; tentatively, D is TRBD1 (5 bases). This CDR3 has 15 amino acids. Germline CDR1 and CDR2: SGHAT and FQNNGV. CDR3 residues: CANSPRARGSYEQYF. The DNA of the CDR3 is TGTGCCAACAGCCCTCGGGCTAGGGGTTCCTACGAGCAGTACTTC.

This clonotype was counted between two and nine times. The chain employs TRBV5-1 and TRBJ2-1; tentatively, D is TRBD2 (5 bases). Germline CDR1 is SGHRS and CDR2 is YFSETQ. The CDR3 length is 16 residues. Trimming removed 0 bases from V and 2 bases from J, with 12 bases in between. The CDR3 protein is CASSLASTTAYNEQFF. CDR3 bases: TGCGCCAGCAGCTTGGCTAGCACAACCGCCTACAATGAGCAGTTCTTC.

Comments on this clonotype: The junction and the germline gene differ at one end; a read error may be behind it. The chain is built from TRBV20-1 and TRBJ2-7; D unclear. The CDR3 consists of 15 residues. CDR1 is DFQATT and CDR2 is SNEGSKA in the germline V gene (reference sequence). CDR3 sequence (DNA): TGCGGTGCTACCCGCCGGTGTGCCTCTTCCTACGAGCAGTACTTC. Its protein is CGATRRCASSYEQYF.

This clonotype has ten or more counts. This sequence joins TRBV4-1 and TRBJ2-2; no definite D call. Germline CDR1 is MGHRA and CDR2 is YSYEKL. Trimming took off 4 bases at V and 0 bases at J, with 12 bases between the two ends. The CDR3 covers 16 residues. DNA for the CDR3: TGCGCCAGCAGCCCTTCGGTTGGTTCGAACACCGGGGAGCTGTTTTTT. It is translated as CASSPSVGSNTGELFF.

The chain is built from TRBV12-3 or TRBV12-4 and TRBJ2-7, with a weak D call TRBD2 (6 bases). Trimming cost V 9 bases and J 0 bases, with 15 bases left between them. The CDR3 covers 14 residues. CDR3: CASQGRENSYEQYF. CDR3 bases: TGTGCCAGTCAGGGTCGGGAGAACTCCTACGAGCAGTACTTC.

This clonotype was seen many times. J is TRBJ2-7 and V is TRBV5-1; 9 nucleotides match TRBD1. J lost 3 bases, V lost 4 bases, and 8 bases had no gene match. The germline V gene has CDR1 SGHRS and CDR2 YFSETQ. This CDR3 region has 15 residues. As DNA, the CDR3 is TGCGCCAGCAGCCCGGGGACAGGGTTTATCTACGAGCAGTACTTC. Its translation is CASSPGTGFIYEQYF.

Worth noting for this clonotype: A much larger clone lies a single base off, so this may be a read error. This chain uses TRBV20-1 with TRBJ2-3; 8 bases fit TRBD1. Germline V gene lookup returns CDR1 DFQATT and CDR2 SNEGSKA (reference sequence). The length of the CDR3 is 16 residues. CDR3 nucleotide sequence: TGCAATGCTGTTCGACAGGGGTGGACTAGCACAGATACGCAGTATTTT. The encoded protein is CNAVRQGWTSTDTQYF.

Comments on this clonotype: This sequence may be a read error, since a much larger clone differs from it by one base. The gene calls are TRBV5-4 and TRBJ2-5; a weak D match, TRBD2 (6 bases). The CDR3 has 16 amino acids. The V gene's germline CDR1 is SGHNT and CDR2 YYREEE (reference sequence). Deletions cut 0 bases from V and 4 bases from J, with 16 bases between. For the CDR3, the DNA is TGTGCCAGCAGCTTGGCCGGGCAGGAGGGCCGAGAGACCCAGTACTTC. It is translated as CASSLAGQEGRETQYF.

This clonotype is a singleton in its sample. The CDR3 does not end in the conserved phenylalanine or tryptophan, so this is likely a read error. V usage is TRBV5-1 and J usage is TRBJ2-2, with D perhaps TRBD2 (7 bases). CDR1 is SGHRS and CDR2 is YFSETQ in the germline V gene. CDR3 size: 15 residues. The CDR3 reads CPSSRGADPTGELFS. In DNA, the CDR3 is TGCCCCAGCAGCCGGGGGGCGGACCCCACCGGGGAGCTGTTTTCT.

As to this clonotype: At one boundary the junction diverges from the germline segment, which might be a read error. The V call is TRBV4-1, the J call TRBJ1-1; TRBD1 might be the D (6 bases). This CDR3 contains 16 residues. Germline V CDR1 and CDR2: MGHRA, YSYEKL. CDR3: CANSQDHYRANTEALF. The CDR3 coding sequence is TGCGCCAACAGCCAAGATCATTACAGGGCGAACACTGAAGCTCTCTTT.

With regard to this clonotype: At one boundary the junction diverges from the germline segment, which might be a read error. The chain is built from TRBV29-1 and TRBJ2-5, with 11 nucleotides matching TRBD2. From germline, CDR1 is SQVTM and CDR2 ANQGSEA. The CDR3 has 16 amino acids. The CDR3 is CSVAVNSGRVVETQNF. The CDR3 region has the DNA TGTAGCGTTGCAGTCAATAGCGGGAGGGTTGTGGAGACCCAGAATTTC.